These 7 T cell receptor beta chains were all obtained from the same sample, sequenced in a study of blood T cell repertoires in COVID-19. TCRdb's table, derived via immunoSEQ multiplex PCR, lists solely in-frame clones and lacks some. The sample has some 70,000 clones, 80% to 90% seen once. Specimen: peripheral blood. These receptors all stem from an older woman with acute or convalescent COVID-19.

V gene TRBV19 combines with J gene TRBJ2-1; maybe TRBD1 (6 bases). In germline, CDR1 is LNHDA, CDR2 SQIVND (reference sequence). The V end lost 5 bases, the J end lost 8 bases, and 10 bases lay between the germline ends. The CDR3 sequence is 12 residues long. The CDR3 spells CASSGQNDEQFF. DNA for the CDR3: TGTGCCAGTAGTGGACAGAACGATGAGCAGTTCTTC.

This clone is a singleton in its sample. V gene TRBV7-9 combines with J gene TRBJ2-5, with 7 bases lining up with TRBD2. CDR3 length equals 15 residues. With V trimmed by 4 bases and J by 4 bases, 9 bases remained unmatched. Looked up from germline, CDR1 is SEHNR and CDR2 is FQNEAQ (reference sequence). As DNA, the CDR3 is TGTGCCAGCAGCTCTGGACTAGTTCTGGGAGAGACCCAGTACTTC. Translating gives CASSSGLVLGETQYF. The full variable domain, with the rest looked up from reference TRBV7-9 and TRBJ2-5, is DTGVSQNPRHKITKRGQNVTFRCDPISEHNRLYWYRQTLGQGPEFLTYFQNEAQLEKSRLLSDRFSAERPKGSFSTLEIQRTEQGDSAMYLCASSSGLVLGETQYFGPGTRLLVL.

V and J are TRBV7-9 and TRBJ1-6; D is uncertain. Trimming shortened V by 4 bases and J by 8 bases, and 18 bases separated the two germline ends. Germline V CDR1 and CDR2: SEHNR, FQNEAQ (reference sequence). The CDR3 is made up of 16 amino acids. CDR3 nucleotides: TGTGCCAGCAGCTCGACCCAGACGGCGGCTGATTCACCCCTCCACTTT. This translates into CASSSTQTAADSPLHF.

The V and J genes are TRBV3-1 (or the pseudogene TRBV3-2) and TRBJ1-5; D gene unclear. This CDR3 contains 12 residues. Germline lookup yields CDR1 LGHDT and CDR2 YNNKEL (reference sequence). V lost 1 base and J 10 bases, leaving 8 bases between the germline ends. The CDR3, as DNA: TGTGCCAGCAGCCAAGGTCCCCTACCCCAGCATTTT. Residues: CASSQGPLPQHF.

The chain joins TRBV5-5 to TRBJ1-1, with unresolved D. This CDR3 contains 14 residues. Germline CDR1 reads SGHKS; CDR2 reads YYEKEE (reference sequence). Trimming shortened V by 1 base and J by 1 base, and 8 bases separated the two germline ends. The DNA for the CDR3 is TGTGCCAGCAGCTTGCTCCAGGCGAACACTGAAGCTTTCTTT. It yields the protein CASSLLQANTEAFF.

This sequence joins TRBV3-1 (or the pseudogene TRBV3-2) and TRBJ1-1; D call uncertain. V was cut by 1 base and J by 5 bases, with 8 bases left in between. Germline V gene sequence: CDR1 LGHDT, CDR2 YNNKEL (reference sequence). This CDR3 is built from 13 residues. In nucleotides, the CDR3 is TGTGCCAGCAGCCAAGTCAGTCAGACTGAAGCTTTCTTT. As protein: CASSQVSQTEAFF.

This chain uses TRBV3-1 (or the pseudogene TRBV3-2) with TRBJ2-1, with 14 positions matching TRBD2. Germline values: CDR1 LGHDT, CDR2 YNNKEL (reference sequence). The CDR3 has 18 amino acids. J lost 8 bases, V lost 0 bases, and 9 bases had no gene match. The CDR3 here is CASSQEPGLAGVKDEQFF. The CDR3 DNA sequence: TGTGCCAGCAGCCAAGAGCCGGGACTAGCGGGAGTCAAGGATGAGCAGTTCTTC.